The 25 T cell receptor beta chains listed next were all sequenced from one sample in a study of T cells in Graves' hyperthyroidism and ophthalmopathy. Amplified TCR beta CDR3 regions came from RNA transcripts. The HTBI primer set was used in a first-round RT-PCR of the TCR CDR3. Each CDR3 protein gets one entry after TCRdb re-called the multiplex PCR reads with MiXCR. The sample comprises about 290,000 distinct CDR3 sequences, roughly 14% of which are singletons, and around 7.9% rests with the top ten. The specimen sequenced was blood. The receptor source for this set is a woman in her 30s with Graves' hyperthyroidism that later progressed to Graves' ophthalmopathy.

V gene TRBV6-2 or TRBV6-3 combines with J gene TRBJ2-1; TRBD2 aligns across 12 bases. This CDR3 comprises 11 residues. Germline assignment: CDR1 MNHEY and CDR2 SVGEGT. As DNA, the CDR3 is TGTACCGGACTAGCGGGACATGAGCAGTTCTTC. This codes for CTGLAGHEQFF.

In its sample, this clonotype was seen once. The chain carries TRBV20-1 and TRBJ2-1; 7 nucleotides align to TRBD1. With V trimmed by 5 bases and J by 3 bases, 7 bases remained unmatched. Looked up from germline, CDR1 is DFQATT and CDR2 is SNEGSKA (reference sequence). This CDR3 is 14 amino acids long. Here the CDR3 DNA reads TGCAGTGCTTTGGGCCGGGACAGCTACAATGAGCAGTTCTTC. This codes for CSALGRDSYNEQFF.

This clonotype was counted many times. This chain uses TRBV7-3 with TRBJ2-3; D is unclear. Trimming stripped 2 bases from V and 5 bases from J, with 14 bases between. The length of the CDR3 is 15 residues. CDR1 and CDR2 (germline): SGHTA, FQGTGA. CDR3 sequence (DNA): TGTGCCAGCAGCTTAGATCGAGAGAGTGGAGATACGCAGTATTTT. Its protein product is CASSLDRESGDTQYF.

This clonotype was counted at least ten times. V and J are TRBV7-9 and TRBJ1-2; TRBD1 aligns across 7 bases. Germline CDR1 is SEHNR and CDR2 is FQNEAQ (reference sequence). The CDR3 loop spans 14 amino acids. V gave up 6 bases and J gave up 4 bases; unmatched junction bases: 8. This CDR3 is CASSSGQTLYGYTF. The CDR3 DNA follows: TGTGCCAGCAGTTCGGGACAGACCCTCTATGGCTACACCTTC.

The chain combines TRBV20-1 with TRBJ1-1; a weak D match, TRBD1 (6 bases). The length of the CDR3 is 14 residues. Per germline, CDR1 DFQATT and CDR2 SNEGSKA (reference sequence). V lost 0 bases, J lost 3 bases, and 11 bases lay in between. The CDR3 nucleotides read TGCAGTGCTAGAGACCCGGACAGACACACTGAAGCTTTCTTT. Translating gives CSARDPDRHTEAFF.

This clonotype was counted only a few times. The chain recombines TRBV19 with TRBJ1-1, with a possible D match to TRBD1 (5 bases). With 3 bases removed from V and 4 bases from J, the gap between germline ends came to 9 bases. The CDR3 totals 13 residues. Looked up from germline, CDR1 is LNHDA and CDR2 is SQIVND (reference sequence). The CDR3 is CASSIWGATEAFF. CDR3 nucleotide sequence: TGTGCCAGTAGTATCTGGGGCGCCACTGAAGCTTTCTTT. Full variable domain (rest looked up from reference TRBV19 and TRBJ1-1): DGGITQSPKYLFRKEGQNVTLSCEQNLNHDAMYWYRQDPGQGLRLIYYSQIVNDFQKGDIAEGYSVSREKKESFPLTVTSAQKNPTAFYLCASSIWGATEAFFGQGTRLTVV.

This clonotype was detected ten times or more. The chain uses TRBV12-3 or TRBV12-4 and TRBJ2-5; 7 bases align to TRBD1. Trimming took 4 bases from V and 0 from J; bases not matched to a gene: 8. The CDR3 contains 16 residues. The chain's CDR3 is CASSSRDSFYQETQYF. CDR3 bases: TGTGCCAGCAGTTCACGGGACAGTTTTTACCAAGAGACCCAGTACTTC.

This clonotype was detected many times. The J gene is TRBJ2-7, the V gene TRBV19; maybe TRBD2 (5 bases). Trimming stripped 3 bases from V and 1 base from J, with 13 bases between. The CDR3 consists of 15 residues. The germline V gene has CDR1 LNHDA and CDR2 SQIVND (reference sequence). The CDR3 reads CASSILAGPSYEQYF. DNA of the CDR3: TGTGCCAGTAGTATCTTGGCGGGCCCATCCTACGAGCAGTACTTC.

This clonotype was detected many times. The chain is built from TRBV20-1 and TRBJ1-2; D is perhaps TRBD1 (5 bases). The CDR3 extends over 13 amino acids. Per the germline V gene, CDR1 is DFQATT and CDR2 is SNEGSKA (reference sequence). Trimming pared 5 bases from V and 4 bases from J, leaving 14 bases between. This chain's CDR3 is CSASGRQGYGYTF. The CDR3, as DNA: TGCAGTGCTTCAGGAAGGCAGGGCTATGGCTACACCTTC.

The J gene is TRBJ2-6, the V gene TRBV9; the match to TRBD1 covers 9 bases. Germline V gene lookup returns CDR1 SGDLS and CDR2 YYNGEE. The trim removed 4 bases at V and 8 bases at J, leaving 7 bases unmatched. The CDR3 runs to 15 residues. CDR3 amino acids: CASSSGDRVSNVLTF. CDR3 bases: TGTGCCAGCAGCTCAGGGGACAGGGTGTCCAACGTCCTGACTTTC.

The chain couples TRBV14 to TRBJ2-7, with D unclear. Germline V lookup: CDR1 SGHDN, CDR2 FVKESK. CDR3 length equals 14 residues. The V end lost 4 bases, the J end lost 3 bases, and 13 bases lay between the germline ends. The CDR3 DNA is TGTGCCAGCAGCCCTTCGCCCTCTTTCTACGAGCAGTACTTC. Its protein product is CASSPSPSFYEQYF.

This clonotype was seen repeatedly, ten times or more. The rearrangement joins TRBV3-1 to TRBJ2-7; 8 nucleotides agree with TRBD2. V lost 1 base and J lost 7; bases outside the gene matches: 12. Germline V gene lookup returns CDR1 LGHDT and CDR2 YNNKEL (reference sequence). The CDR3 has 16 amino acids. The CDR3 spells CASSQVAPAGVGEQYF. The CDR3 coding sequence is TGTGCCAGCAGCCAAGTGGCCCCAGCGGGAGTGGGTGAGCAGTACTTC.

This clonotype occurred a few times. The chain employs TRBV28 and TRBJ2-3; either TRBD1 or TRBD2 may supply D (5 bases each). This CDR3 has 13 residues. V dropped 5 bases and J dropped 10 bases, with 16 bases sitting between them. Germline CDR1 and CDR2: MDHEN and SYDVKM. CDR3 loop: CASSPGTPRAQYF. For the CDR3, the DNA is TGTGCCAGCAGTCCCGGGACCCCTAGAGCGCAGTATTTT.

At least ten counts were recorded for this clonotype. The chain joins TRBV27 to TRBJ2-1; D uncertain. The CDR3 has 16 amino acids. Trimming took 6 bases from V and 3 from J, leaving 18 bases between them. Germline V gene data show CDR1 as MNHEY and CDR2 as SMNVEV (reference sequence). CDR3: CASRGFITPSYNEQFF. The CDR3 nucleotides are TGTGCCAGCAGGGGCTTCATAACCCCAAGCTACAATGAGCAGTTCTTC.

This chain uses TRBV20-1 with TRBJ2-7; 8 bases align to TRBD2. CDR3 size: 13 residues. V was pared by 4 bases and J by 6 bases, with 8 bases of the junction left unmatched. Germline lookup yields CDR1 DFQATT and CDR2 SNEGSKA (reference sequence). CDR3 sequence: CSAKSGSPLEQYF. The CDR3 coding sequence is TGCAGTGCTAAGAGCGGGAGCCCCCTCGAGCAGTACTTC.

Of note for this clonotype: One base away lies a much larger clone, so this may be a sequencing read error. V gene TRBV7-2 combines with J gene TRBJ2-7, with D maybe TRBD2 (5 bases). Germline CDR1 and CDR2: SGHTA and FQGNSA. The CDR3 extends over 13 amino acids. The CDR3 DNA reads TGTCCCAGCAGACCGGACCTGAGGAGGGAGCAGTACTTC. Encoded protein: CPSRPDLRREQYF. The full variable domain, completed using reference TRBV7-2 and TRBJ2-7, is GAGVSQSPSNKVTEKGKDVELRCDPISGHTALYWYRQSLGQGLEFLIYFQGNSAPDKSGLPSDRFSAERTGGSVSTLTIQRTQQEDSAVYLCPSRPDLRREQYFGPGTRLTVT.

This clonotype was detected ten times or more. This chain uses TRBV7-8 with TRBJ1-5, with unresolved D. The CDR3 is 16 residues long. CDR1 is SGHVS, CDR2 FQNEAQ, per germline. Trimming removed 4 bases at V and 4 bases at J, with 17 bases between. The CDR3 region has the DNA TGTGCCAGCAGCTCCACTACCCCGTTCCAGAATCAGCCCCAGCATTTT. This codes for CASSSTTPFQNQPQHF.

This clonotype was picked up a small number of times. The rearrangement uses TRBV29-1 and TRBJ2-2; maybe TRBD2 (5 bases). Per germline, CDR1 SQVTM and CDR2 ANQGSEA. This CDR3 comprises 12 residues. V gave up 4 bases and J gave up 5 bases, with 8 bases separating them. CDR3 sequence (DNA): TGCAGCGTTGTTTGGGAGACCGGGGAGCTGTTTTTT. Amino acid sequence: CSVVWETGELFF.

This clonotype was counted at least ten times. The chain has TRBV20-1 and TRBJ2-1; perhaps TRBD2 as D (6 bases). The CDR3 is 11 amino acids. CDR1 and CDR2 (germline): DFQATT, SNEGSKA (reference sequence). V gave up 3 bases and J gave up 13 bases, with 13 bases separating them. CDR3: CSARHSGLQFF. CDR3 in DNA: TGCAGTGCTAGGCATAGCGGCCTCCAGTTCTTC.

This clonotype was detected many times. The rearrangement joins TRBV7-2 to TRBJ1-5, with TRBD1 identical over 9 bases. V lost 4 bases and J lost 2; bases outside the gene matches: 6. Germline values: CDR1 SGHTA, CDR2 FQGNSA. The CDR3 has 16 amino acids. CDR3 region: CASSSTGGIGNQPQHF. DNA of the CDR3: TGTGCCAGCAGCTCCACAGGGGGCATTGGCAATCAGCCCCAGCATTTT.

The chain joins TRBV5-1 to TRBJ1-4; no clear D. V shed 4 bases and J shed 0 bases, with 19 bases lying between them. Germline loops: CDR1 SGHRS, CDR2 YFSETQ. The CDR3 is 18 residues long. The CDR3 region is CASSPGLAGPPTNEKLFF. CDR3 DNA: TGCGCCAGCAGCCCCGGGTTGGCAGGTCCCCCAACTAATGAAAAACTGTTTTTT. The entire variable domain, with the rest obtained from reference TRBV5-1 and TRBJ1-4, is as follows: KAGVTQTPRYLIKTRGQQVTLSCSPISGHRSVSWYQQTPGQGLQFLFEYFSETQRNKGNFPGRFSGRQFSNSRSEMNVSTLELGDSALYLCASSPGLAGPPTNEKLFFGSGTQLSVL.

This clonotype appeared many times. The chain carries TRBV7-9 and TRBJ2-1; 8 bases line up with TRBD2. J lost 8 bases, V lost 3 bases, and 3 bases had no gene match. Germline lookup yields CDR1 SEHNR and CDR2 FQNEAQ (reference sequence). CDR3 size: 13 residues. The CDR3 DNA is TGTGCCAGCAGCTTCCTTAGCGGGGATGAGCAGTTCTTC. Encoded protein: CASSFLSGDEQFF. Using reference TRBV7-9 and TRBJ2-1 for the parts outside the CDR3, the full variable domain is DTGVSQNPRHKITKRGQNVTFRCDPISEHNRLYWYRQTLGQGPEFLTYFQNEAQLEKSRLLSDRFSAERPKGSFSTLEIQRTEQGDSAMYLCASSFLSGDEQFFGPGTRLTVL.

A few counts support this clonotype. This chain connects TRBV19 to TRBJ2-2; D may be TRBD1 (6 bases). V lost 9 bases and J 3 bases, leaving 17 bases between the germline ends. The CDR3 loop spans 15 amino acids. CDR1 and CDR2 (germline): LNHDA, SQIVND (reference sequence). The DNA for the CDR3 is TGTGCCAGCCGGTCACAGGGAAGACACACCGGGGAGCTGTTTTTT. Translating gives CASRSQGRHTGELFF.

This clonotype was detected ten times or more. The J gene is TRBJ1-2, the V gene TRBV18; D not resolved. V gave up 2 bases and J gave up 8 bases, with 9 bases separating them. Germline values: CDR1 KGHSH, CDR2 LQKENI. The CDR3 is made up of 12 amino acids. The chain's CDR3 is CASSPLAGGYTF. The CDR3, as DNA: TGTGCCAGCTCACCATTGGCGGGAGGCTACACCTTC.

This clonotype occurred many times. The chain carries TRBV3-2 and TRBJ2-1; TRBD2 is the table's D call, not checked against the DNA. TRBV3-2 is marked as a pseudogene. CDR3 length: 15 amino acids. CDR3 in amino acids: CASSRTRCSYNEQFF. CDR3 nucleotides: TGTGCCAGCAGCCGCACTAGATGCTCCTACAATGAGCAGTTCTTC.